The T cell receptor beta chain under discussion was sequenced for a study of early T cells in non-severe SARS-CoV-2 infection. Study summary: Bulk RNA taken from unsorted whole blood was sequenced, leaving chains unpaired.

Individual cDNA molecules were tagged with unique molecular identifiers, the study reported. Via MiXCR, TCRdb re-called the 5' RACE reads, giving one row per CDR3 protein. The repertoire has about 67,000 distinct CDR3 sequences, approximately 10% of them found once; the top ten carry 3.8%. Overall study results and limits: Matching against VDJdb likely underestimated virus-specific expansions, favoring anti-spike CD8.

Many counts were recorded for this clonotype. Its antigen is unknown. V dropped 5 bases and J dropped 3 bases, with 16 bases sitting between them. The CDR3 extends over 15 amino acids. Germline lookup yields CDR1 KGHSH and CDR2 LQKENI. This TCR came from an adult who was a healthcare worker with PCR-confirmed SARS-CoV-2 infection or an uninfected control (not recorded which). Input material: whole blood. The chain links TRBV18 to TRBJ1-2; possible D gene TRBD1, 5 bases. CDR3 nucleotides: TGTGCCAGCTCAGTACACCCCCAAGGGGACTATGGCTACACCTTC. Residues: CASSVHPQGDYGYTF.